This T cell receptor beta chain was observed in a study of cytomegalovirus exposure and HLA in healthy donors. The study, taken as a whole, reports: For presence/absence analyses, sequencing depth was assumed to be roughly uniform across donors. Most likely, a cluster of highly shared sequence variants arose as a sequencing artifact. A few chains tied to CMV proved CMV antigen-specific in vitro. As a later analysis revealed, most CMV-associated TCR beta chains appeared HLA-restricted.

This CDR3 is 16 amino acids long. Trimming cost V 1 base and J 4 bases; bases outside gene matches: 9. Germline V gene data show CDR1 as SGHVS and CDR2 as FNYEAQ. Primers: 60 Vbeta forward and 13 Jbeta reverse. Method: immunoSEQ multiplex PCR; TCRdb's copy keeps in-frame clones and lacks some. The table lists 90,000 to 120,000 clones, about 79% of them singletons. The count of this clone is one. The antigen is undetermined. Material for sequencing was PBMCs. The sequence was collected from a man aged 60 to 75 in good health and CMV-seropositive. This rearrangement joins TRBV7-6 to TRBJ1-2, with 7 bases matching TRBD1. DNA for the CDR3: TGTGCCAGCAGCTTAGAGGGGGAGACAGGGCTCTATGGCTACACCTTC. Its protein is CASSLEGETGLYGYTF.